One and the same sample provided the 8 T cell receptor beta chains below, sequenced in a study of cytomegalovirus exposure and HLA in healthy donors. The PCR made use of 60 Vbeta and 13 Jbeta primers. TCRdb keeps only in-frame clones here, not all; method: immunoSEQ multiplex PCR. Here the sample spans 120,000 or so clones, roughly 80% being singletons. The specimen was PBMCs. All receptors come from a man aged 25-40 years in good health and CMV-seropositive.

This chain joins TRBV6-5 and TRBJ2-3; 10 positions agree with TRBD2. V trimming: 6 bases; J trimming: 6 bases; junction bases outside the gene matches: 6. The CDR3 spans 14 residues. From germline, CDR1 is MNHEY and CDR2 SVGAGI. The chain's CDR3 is CASRLAGISDTQYF. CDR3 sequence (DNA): TGTGCCAGCAGACTAGCGGGGATCTCGGATACGCAGTATTTT.

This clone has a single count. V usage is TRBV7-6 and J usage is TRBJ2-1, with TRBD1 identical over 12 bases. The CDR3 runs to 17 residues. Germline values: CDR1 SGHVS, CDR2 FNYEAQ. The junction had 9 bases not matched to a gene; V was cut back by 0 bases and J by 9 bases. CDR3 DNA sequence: TGTGCCAGCAGCTTAGCGAGGGGACAGGGGGCGCGGGGTGAGCAGTTCTTC. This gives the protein CASSLARGQGARGEQFF.

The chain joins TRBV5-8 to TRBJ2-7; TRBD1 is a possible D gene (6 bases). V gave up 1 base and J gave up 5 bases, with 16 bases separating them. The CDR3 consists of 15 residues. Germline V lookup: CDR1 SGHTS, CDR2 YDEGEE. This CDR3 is CASSLLITGFHEQYF. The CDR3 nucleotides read TGTGCCAGCAGCTTGCTCATCACAGGGTTCCACGAGCAGTACTTC. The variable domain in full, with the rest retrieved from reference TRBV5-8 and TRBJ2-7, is EAGVTQSPTHLIKTRGQQATLRCSPISGHTSVYWYQQALGLGLQFLLWYDEGEERNRGNFPPRFSGRQFPNYSSELNVNALELEDSALYLCASSLLITGFHEQYFGPGTRLTVT.

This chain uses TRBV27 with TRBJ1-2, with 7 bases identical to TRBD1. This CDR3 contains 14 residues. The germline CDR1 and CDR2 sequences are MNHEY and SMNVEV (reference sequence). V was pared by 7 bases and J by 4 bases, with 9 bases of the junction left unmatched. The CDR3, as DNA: TGTGCCAGCAAGACCGGGACAGCACTCTATGGCTACACCTTC. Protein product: CASKTGTALYGYTF.

The CDR3 spells CASSLDQRENSGNTIYF. CDR3 in DNA: TGCGCCAGCAGCTTAGATCAACGGGAAAACTCTGGAAACACCATATATTTT. The chain joins TRBV4-1 to TRBJ1-3; no clear D. The CDR3 runs to 17 residues. From germline, CDR1 is MGHRA and CDR2 YSYEKL. V was shortened by 5 bases and J by 0 bases, with 17 bases between the two germline ends.

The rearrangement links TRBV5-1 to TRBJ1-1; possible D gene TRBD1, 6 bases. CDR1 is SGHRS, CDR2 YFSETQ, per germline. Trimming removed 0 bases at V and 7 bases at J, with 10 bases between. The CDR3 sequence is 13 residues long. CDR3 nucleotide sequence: TGCGCCAGCAGCTTGGAGAGGGACATTGAAGCTTTCTTT. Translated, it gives CASSLERDIEAFF.

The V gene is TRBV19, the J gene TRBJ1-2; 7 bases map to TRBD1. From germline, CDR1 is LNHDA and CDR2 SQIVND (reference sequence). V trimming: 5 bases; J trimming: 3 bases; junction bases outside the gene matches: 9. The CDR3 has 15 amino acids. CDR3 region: CASSPSTGTYYGYTF. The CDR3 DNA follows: TGTGCCAGTAGTCCGTCGACAGGGACCTACTATGGCTACACCTTC.

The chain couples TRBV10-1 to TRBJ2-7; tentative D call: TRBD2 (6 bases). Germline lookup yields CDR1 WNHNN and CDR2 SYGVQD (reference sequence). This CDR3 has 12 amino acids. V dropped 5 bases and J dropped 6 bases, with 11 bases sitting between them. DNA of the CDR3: TGCGCCAGCAGTATGCAGGAGGGCGAGCAGTACTTC. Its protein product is CASSMQEGEQYF.